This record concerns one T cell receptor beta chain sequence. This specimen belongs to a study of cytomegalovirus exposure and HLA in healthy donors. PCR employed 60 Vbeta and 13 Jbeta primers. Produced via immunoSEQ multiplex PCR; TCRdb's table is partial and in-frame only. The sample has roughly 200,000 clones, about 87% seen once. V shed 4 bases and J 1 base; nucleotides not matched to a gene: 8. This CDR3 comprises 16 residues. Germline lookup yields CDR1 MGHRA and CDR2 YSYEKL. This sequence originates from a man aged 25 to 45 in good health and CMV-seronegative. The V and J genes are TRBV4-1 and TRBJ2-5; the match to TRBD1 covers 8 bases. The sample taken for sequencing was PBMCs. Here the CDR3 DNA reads TGCGCCAGCAGCCGCCCCGGGACAGGCTCCCAAGAGACCCAGTACTTC. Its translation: CASSRPGTGSQETQYF.